Described below is a single TCR beta chain sequence and its context. The data are from a study of blood T cell repertoires in COVID-19. V was pared by 5 bases and J by 4 bases, with 12 bases between. Germline CDR1 SSHAT, CDR2 FNYEAQ (reference sequence). This CDR3 comprises 14 residues. The method was immunoSEQ multiplex PCR; TCRdb's version includes in-frame clones alone and lacks a portion of them. The table lists some 150,000 clones, about 89% of them singletons. The chain combines TRBV7-7 with TRBJ1-3; unclear D gene. Specimen: peripheral blood. The receptor was derived from a man in his 70s with acute or convalescent COVID-19. CDR3 sequence: CASSEGSFGNTIYF. Written as DNA, the CDR3 is TGTGCCAGCAGCGAGGGAAGTTTCGGAAACACCATATATTTT.